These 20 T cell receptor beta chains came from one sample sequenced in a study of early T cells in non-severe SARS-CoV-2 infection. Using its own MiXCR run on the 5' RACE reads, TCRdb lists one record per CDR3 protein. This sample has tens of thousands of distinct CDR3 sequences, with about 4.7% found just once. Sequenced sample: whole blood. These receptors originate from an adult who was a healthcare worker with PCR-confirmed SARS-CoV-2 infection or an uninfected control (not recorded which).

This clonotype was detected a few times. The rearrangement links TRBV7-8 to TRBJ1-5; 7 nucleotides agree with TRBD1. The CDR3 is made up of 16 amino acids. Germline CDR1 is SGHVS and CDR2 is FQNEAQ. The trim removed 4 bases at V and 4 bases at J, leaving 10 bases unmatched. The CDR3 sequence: CASSSGPGQRNQPQHF. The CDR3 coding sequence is TGTGCCAGCAGCTCCGGGCCGGGACAGAGAAATCAGCCCCAGCATTTT. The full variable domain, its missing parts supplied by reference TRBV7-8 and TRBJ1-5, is GAGVSQSPRYKVAKRGQDVALRCDPISGHVSLFWYQQALGQGPEFLTYFQNEAQLDKSGLPSDRFFAERPEGSVSTLKIQRTQQEDSAVYLCASSSGPGQRNQPQHFGDGTRLSIL.

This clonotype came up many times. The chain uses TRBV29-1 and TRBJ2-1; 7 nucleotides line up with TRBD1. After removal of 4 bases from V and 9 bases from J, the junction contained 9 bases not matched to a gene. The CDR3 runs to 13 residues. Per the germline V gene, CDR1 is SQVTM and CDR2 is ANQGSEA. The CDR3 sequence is CSVAQGVGFEQFF. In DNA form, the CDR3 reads TGCAGCGTTGCGCAGGGGGTAGGTTTTGAGCAGTTCTTC.

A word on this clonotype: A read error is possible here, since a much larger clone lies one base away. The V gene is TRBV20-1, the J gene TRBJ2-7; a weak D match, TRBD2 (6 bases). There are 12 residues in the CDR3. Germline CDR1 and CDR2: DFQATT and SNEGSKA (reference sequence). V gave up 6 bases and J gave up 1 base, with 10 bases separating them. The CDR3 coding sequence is TGCAGTGCAAGCGGGTTTTCCTACGAGCAGTACTTC. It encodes CSASGFSYEQYF.

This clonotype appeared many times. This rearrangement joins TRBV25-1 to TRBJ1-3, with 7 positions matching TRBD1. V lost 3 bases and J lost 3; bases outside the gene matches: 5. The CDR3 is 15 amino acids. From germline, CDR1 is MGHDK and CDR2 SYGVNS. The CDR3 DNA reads TGTGCCAGCAGTGACCAGGGGGTATTTGGAAACACCATATATTTT. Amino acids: CASSDQGVFGNTIYF.

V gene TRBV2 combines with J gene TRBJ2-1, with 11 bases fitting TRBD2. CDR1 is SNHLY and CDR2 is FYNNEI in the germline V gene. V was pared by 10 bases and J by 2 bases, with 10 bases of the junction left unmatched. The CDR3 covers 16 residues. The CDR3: CANRLASGGTYNEQFF. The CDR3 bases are TGTGCCAACAGGCTAGCTAGCGGGGGGACCTACAATGAGCAGTTCTTC.

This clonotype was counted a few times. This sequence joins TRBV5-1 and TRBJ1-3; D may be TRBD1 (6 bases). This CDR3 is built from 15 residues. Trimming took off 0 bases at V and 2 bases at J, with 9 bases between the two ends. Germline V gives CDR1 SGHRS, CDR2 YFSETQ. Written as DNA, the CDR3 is TGCGCCAGCAGCTTGGCCGGACAGCCTGGAAACACCATATATTTT. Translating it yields CASSLAGQPGNTIYF.

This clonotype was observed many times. CDR3 nucleotide sequence: TGTGCCAGCAGCCGCCAGAGTAACACTGAAGCTTTCTTT. Protein product: CASSRQSNTEAFF. The chain links TRBV7-9 to TRBJ1-1; no definite D call. This CDR3 region has 13 residues. CDR1 SEHNR and CDR2 FQNEAQ come from the germline V gene (reference sequence). V was clipped by 5 bases and J by 2 bases, with 9 bases between them.

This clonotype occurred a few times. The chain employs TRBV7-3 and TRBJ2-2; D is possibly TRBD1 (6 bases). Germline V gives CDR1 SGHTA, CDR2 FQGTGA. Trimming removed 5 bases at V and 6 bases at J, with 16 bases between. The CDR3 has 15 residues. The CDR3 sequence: CASSPNRAGAGELFF. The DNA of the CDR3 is TGTGCCAGCAGCCCCAACAGGGCCGGGGCCGGGGAGCTGTTTTTT.

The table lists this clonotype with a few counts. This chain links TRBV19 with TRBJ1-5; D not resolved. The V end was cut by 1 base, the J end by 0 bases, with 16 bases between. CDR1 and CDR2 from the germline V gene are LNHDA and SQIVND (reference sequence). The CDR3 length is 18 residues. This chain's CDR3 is CASSIVGRAVYSNQPQHF. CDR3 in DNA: TGTGCCAGTAGTATAGTAGGGCGGGCGGTTTATAGCAATCAGCCCCAGCATTTT.

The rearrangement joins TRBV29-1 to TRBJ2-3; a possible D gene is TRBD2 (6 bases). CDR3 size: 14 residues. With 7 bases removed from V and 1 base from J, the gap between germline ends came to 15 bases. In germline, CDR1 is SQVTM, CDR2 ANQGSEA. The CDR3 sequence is CSARRGFGTDTQYF. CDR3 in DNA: TGCAGCGCCCGACGGGGGTTTGGCACAGATACGCAGTATTTT.

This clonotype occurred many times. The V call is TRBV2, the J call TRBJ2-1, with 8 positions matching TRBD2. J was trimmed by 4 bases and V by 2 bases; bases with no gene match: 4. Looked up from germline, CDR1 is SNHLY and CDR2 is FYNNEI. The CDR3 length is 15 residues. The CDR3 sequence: CASSERGGPYNEQFF. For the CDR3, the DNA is TGTGCCAGCAGTGAACGCGGGGGGCCATACAATGAGCAGTTCTTC. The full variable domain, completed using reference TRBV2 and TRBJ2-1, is EPEVTQTPSHQVTQMGQEVILRCVPISNHLYFYWYRQILGQKVEFLVSFYNNEISEKSEIFDDQFSVERPDGSNFTLKIRSTKLEDSAMYFCASSERGGPYNEQFFGPGTRLTVL.

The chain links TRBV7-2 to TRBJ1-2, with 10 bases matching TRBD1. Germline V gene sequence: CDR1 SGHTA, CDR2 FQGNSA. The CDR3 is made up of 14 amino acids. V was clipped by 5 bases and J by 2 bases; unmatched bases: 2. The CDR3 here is CASSRDRGNYGYTF. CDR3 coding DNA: TGTGCCAGCAGCCGGGACAGGGGAAACTATGGCTACACCTTC.

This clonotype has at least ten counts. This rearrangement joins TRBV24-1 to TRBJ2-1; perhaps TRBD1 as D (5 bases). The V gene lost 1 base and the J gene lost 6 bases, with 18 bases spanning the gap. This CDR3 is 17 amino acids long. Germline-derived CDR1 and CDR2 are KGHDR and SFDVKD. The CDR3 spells CATSDFRSWQGGNEQFF. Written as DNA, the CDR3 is TGTGCCACCAGTGATTTTCGGAGTTGGCAGGGCGGCAATGAGCAGTTCTTC.

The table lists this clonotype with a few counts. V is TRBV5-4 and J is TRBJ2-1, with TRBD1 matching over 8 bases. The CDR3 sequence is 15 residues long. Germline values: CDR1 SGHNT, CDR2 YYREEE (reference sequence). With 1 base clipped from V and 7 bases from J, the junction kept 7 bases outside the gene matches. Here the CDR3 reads CASSLRQGAVNEQFF. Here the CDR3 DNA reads TGTGCCAGCAGCTTGAGGCAGGGGGCGGTAAATGAGCAGTTCTTC.

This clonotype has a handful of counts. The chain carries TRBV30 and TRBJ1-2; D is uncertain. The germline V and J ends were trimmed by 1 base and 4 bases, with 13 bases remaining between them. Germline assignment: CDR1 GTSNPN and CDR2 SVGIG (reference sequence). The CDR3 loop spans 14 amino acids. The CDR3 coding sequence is TGTGCCTGGAGTGACCCCCACGGCGGCTATGGCTACACCTTC. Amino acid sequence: CAWSDPHGGYGYTF.

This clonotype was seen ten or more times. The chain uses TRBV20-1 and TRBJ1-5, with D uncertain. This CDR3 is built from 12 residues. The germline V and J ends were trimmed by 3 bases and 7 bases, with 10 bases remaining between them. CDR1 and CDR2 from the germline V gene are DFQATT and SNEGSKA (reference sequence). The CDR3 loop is CSASEGGQPQHF. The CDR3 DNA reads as TGCAGTGCTAGTGAGGGTGGGCAGCCCCAGCATTTT.

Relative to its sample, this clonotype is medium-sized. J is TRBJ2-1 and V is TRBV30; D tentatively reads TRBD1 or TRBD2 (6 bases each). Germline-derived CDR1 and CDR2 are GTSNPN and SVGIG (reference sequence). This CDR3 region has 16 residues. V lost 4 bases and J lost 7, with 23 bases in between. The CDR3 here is CAWKLWGARISNEQFF. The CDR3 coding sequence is TGTGCCTGGAAATTGTGGGGGGCCAGAATCTCGAATGAGCAGTTCTTC.

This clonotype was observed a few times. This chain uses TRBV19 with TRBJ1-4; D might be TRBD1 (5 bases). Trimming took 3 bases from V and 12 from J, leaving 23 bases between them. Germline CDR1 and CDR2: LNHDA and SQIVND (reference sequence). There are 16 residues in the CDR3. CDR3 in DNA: TGTGCCAGTAGTATGGGAGGACCAACCGGGGCCGGAGAACTGTTTTTT. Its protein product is CASSMGGPTGAGELFF.

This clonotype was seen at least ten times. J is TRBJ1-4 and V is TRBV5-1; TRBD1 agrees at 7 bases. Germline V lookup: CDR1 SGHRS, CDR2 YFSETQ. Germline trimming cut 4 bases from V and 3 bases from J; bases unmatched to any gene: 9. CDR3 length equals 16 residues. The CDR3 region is CASSPDRNNPNEKLFF. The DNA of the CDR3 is TGCGCCAGCAGCCCGGACAGGAACAATCCTAATGAAAAACTGTTTTTT.

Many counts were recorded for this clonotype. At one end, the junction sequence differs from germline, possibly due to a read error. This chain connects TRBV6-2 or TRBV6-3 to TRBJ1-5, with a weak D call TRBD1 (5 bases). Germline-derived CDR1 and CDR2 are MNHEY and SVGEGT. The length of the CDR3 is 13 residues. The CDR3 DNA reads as TGTGCCAGCAACGGAAGGGGAAATCAGCCCCAGCAGTTT. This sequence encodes CASNGRGNQPQQF.